These 27 T cell receptor beta chains came from one sample sequenced in a study of T cells after yellow fever vaccination. Each CDR3 protein is one row after TCRdb ran MiXCR on the 5' RACE reads. This sample has fewer than 450,000 distinct CDR3 sequences, with around 8.1% found just once. Sample: PBMCs, taken 45 days after the first yellow fever vaccination. The origin of the receptors is a man younger than 35 who received the YFV17D yellow fever vaccine.

The sample holds a few counts of this clonotype. Its ends do not fully match the called genes, so a read error is possible. This chain uses TRBV7-9 with TRBJ2-5, with D possibly called TRBD1 or TRBD2 (5 bases each). CDR3 length: 13 residues. Germline V gene data show CDR1 as SEHNR and CDR2 as FQNEAQ (reference sequence). The CDR3 sequence: CASSLAFRDVVCF. The CDR3 DNA is TGTGCCAGCAGCTTAGCCTTCCGGGACGTAGTATGCTTC.

A few counts support this clonotype. The chain has TRBV10-3 and TRBJ1-5; D is unclear. The CDR3 extends over 12 amino acids. The ends were cut back, 4 bases at V and 9 bases at J, with 10 bases in the middle. Per germline, CDR1 ENHRY and CDR2 SYGVKD. CDR3 coding DNA: TGTGCCATCAGTGGGACGGCAGGGCCCCAGCATTTT. It translates to CAISGTAGPQHF.

V and J are TRBV19 and TRBJ2-1; D tentatively fits TRBD1 or TRBD2 (5 bases each). Deletions cut 5 bases from V and 8 bases from J, with 19 bases between. CDR3 length: 15 amino acids. The V gene's germline CDR1 is LNHDA and CDR2 SQIVND (reference sequence). CDR3 sequence reads: CASSPGTQIWDEQFF. In nucleotides, the CDR3 is TGTGCCAGTAGTCCCGGGACCCAAATCTGGGATGAGCAGTTCTTC.

This clonotype was seen ten or more times. At one end, the junction sequence differs from germline, possibly due to a read error. The chain joins TRBV4-2 to TRBJ2-1; no firm D call. The CDR3 has 12 residues. The germline CDR1 and CDR2 sequences are LGHNA and YNFKEQ. The CDR3 DNA reads as TGTGCCAGCAGCCAAGACGGGCGGCAGGAAGTCTTC. Its protein product is CASSQDGRQEVF.

This clonotype was seen at least ten times. V and J are TRBV15 and TRBJ1-6; 8 nucleotides align to TRBD1. With V trimmed by 1 base and J by 6 bases, 5 bases remained unmatched. Germline V gives CDR1 LNHNV, CDR2 YYDKDF (reference sequence). This CDR3 region has 16 residues. DNA of the CDR3: TGTGCCACCAGCAGAGTAGTAGGACAGGGTAATTCACCCCTCCACTTT. Translation: CATSRVVGQGNSPLHF.

This clonotype was found a few times. The CDR3 here is CASSTQTFPGANVLTF. The CDR3 coding sequence is TGTGCCAGTAGTACACAAACCTTCCCTGGGGCCAACGTCCTGACTTTC. V usage is TRBV19 and J usage is TRBJ2-6; D unresolved. CDR1 is LNHDA and CDR2 is SQIVND in the germline V gene (reference sequence). The CDR3 is 16 residues long. The ends were cut back, 4 bases at V and 2 bases at J, with 12 bases in the middle.

This rearrangement joins TRBV6-2 or TRBV6-3 to TRBJ2-3; D not certain. CDR1 MNHEY and CDR2 SVGEGT come from the germline V gene. CDR3 length: 15 residues. V was shortened by 0 bases and J by 2 bases, with 9 bases between the two germline ends. The CDR3, as DNA: TGTGCCAGCAGTTACTCTTTTTCCATCACAGATACGCAGTATTTT. Translated: CASSYSFSITDTQYF.

This clonotype was detected a few times. The V and J genes are TRBV12-3 or TRBV12-4 and TRBJ1-5; 7 bases align to TRBD1. The CDR3 loop spans 15 amino acids. J gave up 1 base and V 6 bases, and 6 bases lay outside the gene matches. The CDR3 nucleotides are TGTGCCAGCAGGGTCGGGACAGTCAGCAATCAGCCCCAGCATTTT. Residues: CASRVGTVSNQPQHF.

This clonotype has more than one count but fewer than ten. This rearrangement joins TRBV19 to TRBJ2-6, with D possibly matching TRBD1 (8 bases). The CDR3 totals 18 residues. Trimming cost V 3 bases and J 1 base, with 16 bases left between them. Germline lookup yields CDR1 LNHDA and CDR2 SQIVND (reference sequence). The CDR3 DNA follows: TGTGCCAGTAGTATTTGGGGGGGACAGGTTTCTGGGGCCAACGTCCTGACTTTC. Protein product: CASSIWGGQVSGANVLTF.

This clonotype was seen many times. V is TRBV5-1 and J is TRBJ2-2; weak D call: TRBD2 (5 bases). This CDR3 has 15 residues. The V gene lost 2 bases and the J gene lost 1 base, with 9 bases spanning the gap. In germline, CDR1 is SGHRS, CDR2 YFSETQ. CDR3 coding DNA: TGCGCCAGCAGCTTAATCGAGGGGAACACCGGGGAGCTGTTTTTT. Translating it yields CASSLIEGNTGELFF.

This clonotype has a handful of counts. The gene calls are TRBV27 and TRBJ2-3, with 8 bases aligning to TRBD2. The CDR3 sequence is 17 residues long. V dropped 4 bases and J dropped 6; count of bases not matched to a gene: 15. Germline values: CDR1 MNHEY, CDR2 SMNVEV (reference sequence). Here the CDR3 DNA reads TGTGCCAGCAGTTATACGGCGTATTGGACTAGCCCCGATACGCAGTATTTT. It codes for CASSYTAYWTSPDTQYF.

J is TRBJ2-6 and V is TRBV7-9; D is uncertain. Germline CDR1 is SEHNR and CDR2 is FQNEAQ (reference sequence). The CDR3 consists of 16 residues. Between the trimmed V and J ends, which lost 2 bases and 3 bases, there was a span of 11 bases. The CDR3 sequence is CASSLRPGVGANVLTF. In nucleotides, the CDR3 is TGTGCCAGCAGCTTACGCCCTGGTGTTGGGGCCAACGTCCTGACTTTC. The variable domain in full, completed from reference TRBV7-9 and TRBJ2-6, reads DTGVSQNPRHKITKRGQNVTFRCDPISEHNRLYWYRQTLGQGPEFLTYFQNEAQLEKSRLLSDRFSAERPKGSFSTLEIQRTEQGDSAMYLCASSLRPGVGANVLTFGAGSRLTVL.

There are a few counts of this clonotype. V gene TRBV4-3 combines with J gene TRBJ1-3; unclear D gene. The CDR3 loop spans 13 amino acids. V lost 5 bases and J lost 2, with 7 bases in between. CDR1 LGHNA and CDR2 YSLEER come from the germline V gene. CDR3 coding DNA: TGCGCCAGCAGCTTGAACGCTGGAAACACCATATATTTT. Translating gives CASSLNAGNTIYF.

A note on this clonotype: A single base separates this from a much larger clone, so it may be a read error. The V and J genes are TRBV5-1 and TRBJ2-1; 10 nucleotides line up with TRBD2. CDR1 and CDR2 (germline): SGHRS, YFSETQ. The CDR3 loop spans 15 amino acids. J was trimmed by 0 bases and V by 9 bases; bases with no gene match: 6. The CDR3 bases are TGCGCCAACGGACAGCGGGGGGGCTCCTACAATGAGCAGTTCTTC. Translating gives CANGQRGGSYNEQFF.

The rearrangement uses TRBV6-2 or TRBV6-3 and TRBJ2-6, with D perhaps TRBD2 (5 bases). This CDR3 comprises 15 residues. Trimming removed 6 bases at V and 0 bases at J, with 9 bases between. CDR1 and CDR2 from the germline V gene are MNHEY and SVGEGT. In DNA, the CDR3 is TGTGCCAGCAGCGTTCGGGGCTCTGGGGCCAACGTCCTGACTTTC. This gives the protein CASSVRGSGANVLTF.

This rearrangement joins TRBV7-8 to TRBJ2-5; D remains ambiguous. There are 13 residues in the CDR3. Germline assignment: CDR1 SGHVS and CDR2 FQNEAQ. V was pared by 5 bases and J by 0 bases, with 7 bases between. The CDR3 DNA reads as TGTGCCAGCAGCGAGACGAACCAAGAGACCCAGTACTTC. Translated, it gives CASSETNQETQYF.

This clonotype was counted only a few times. Here the CDR3 reads CASSSDGLDYSGANVLTF. The CDR3 DNA sequence: TGCGCCAGCAGCTCGGACGGCCTAGACTACTCTGGGGCCAACGTCCTGACTTTC. The chain recombines TRBV5-1 with TRBJ2-6; TRBD2 is a possible D gene (5 bases). CDR1 and CDR2 (germline): SGHRS, YFSETQ. The CDR3 is made up of 18 amino acids. V was shortened by 3 bases and J by 0 bases, with 16 bases between the two germline ends.

This sequence joins TRBV7-2 and TRBJ2-7; tentative D call: TRBD1 (5 bases). Trimming left V 3 bases short and J 3 bases short, with 9 bases between. CDR1 is SGHTA and CDR2 is FQGNSA in the germline V gene. The length of the CDR3 is 13 residues. The CDR3 loop reads CASSFGHYYEQYV. The CDR3 nucleotides read TGTGCCAGCAGCTTCGGACACTACTACGAGCAGTACGTC.

This clonotype turned up a few times. The chain links TRBV2 to TRBJ1-1; TRBD1 might be the D (6 bases). The CDR3 totals 15 residues. Germline assignment: CDR1 SNHLY and CDR2 FYNNEI. Between the trimmed V and J ends, which lost 3 bases and 6 bases, there was a span of 17 bases. The CDR3 reads CASSEGYRAASEAFF. CDR3 coding DNA: TGTGCCAGCAGTGAGGGGTACAGGGCTGCGTCTGAAGCTTTCTTT.

This clonotype came up a few times. The chain joins TRBV5-1 to TRBJ2-3; 9 bases agree with TRBD2. Germline V gene sequence: CDR1 SGHRS, CDR2 YFSETQ. Unmatched junction bases numbered 17, after V lost 5 bases and J lost 4 bases. The CDR3 has 18 amino acids. CDR3 sequence (DNA): TGCGCCAGCAGTGAGGCGGGGGGGCCAGGGTTGTTCTCAGATACGCAGTATTTT. Its protein is CASSEAGGPGLFSDTQYF.

J is TRBJ1-4 and V is TRBV7-8; tentative D call: TRBD1 (5 bases). This CDR3 region has 15 residues. V was pared by 5 bases and J by 2 bases, with 12 bases between. Germline CDR1 is SGHVS and CDR2 is FQNEAQ. The CDR3 nucleotides read TGTGCCAGCAGCCGACAGAACCCCACTAATGAAAAACTGTTTTTT. Protein product: CASSRQNPTNEKLFF.

This clonotype was recorded a few times. The chain combines TRBV12-3 or TRBV12-4 with TRBJ1-5; D call uncertain. Trimming cost V 7 bases and J 0 bases, with 13 bases left between them. This CDR3 contains 15 residues. In nucleotides, the CDR3 is TGTGCCAGCAACCTAGACGGTCATAGCAATCAGCCCCAGCATTTT. Amino acids: CASNLDGHSNQPQHF.

V is TRBV4-2 and J is TRBJ2-1; no firm D call. Germline V CDR1 and CDR2: LGHNA, YNFKEQ. CDR3 length equals 14 residues. V lost 1 base and J lost 9, with 13 bases in between. Written as DNA, the CDR3 is TGTGCCAGCAGCCAAGTTCCGGGTCCCCGTGAGCAGTTCTTC. Its protein product is CASSQVPGPREQFF.

The chain combines TRBV5-4 with TRBJ2-1; D remains ambiguous. This CDR3 comprises 13 residues. Trimming took 4 bases from V and 5 from J, leaving 10 bases between them. Germline CDR1 reads SGHNT; CDR2 reads YYREEE (reference sequence). CDR3 coding DNA: TGTGCCAGCAGCACCACGAAGGACAATGAGCAGTTCTTC. Its protein product is CASSTTKDNEQFF.

V is TRBV11-2 and J is TRBJ2-4; tentatively, D is TRBD1 or TRBD2 (5 bases each). Germline loops: CDR1 SGHAT, CDR2 FQNNGV. The germline V and J ends were trimmed by 4 bases and 0 bases, with 13 bases remaining between them. The CDR3 loop spans 16 amino acids. The CDR3 sequence: CASSSQGELAKNIQYF. The CDR3 coding sequence is TGTGCCAGCAGCTCTCAGGGAGAGCTAGCCAAAAACATTCAGTACTTC.

This rearrangement joins TRBV6-2 or TRBV6-3 to TRBJ1-2, with TRBD1 identical over 9 bases. The trim removed 11 bases at V and 7 bases at J, leaving 11 bases unmatched. CDR1 and CDR2 from the germline V gene are MNHEY and SVGEGT. This CDR3 contains 13 residues. The CDR3 here is CASSGTGKGGYTF. Written as DNA, the CDR3 is TGTGCCTCCTCCGGGACAGGGAAAGGTGGCTACACCTTC.

This rearrangement joins TRBV7-2 to TRBJ2-3, with D perhaps TRBD1 (6 bases). The CDR3 consists of 16 residues. Germline-derived CDR1 and CDR2 are SGHTA and FQGNSA. V was cut by 2 bases and J by 4 bases, with 16 bases left in between. The CDR3 reads CASSLQGPPAPDTQYF. The CDR3 DNA reads as TGTGCCAGCAGCTTACAGGGGCCTCCCGCCCCAGATACGCAGTATTTT.